The rows below give T cell receptor beta chains drawn from one sample of a study of spatial heterogeneity in lung cancer. TCRdb reanalysed the 5' RACE reads using MiXCR and keeps one entry per CDR3 protein. The table records 2,500 to 3,500 distinct CDR3 sequences, roughly 13% of them present only once. The source material was normal lung tissue next to the tumor, sampled at surgery. These receptors all stem from a male donor with early-stage non-small cell lung cancer. Both conserved end residues are part of each CDR3. The D gene is left open where the match is weak. Expanded clones are given a class, and other clones once, few, many or no size at all.

size: many
V: TRBV20-1
D: TRBD2
J: TRBJ2-1
DNA: TGCAGTGCTAGAGCTCGAGGGCTAGCGGGGAATGAGCAGTTCTTC
CDR3: CSARARGLAGNEQFF

size: many
V: TRBV4-1
D: NA
J: TRBJ2-1
DNA: TGCGCCAGCAGCCAATTTAGGGGGGATGAGCAGTTCTTC
CDR3: CASSQFRGDEQFF

size: NA
V: TRBV5-5
D: TRBD2
J: TRBJ2-5
DNA: TGTGCCAGCAGCGCCGGACTAGCGGGAGTCACAGAGACCCAGTACTTC
CDR3: CASSAGLAGVTETQYF

size: NA
V: TRBV5-1
D: TRBD1
J: TRBJ2-5
DNA: TGCGCCAGCAGCCCCGGGACAGCTCAAGAGACCCAGTACTTC
CDR3: CASSPGTAQETQYF

size: large
V: TRBV28
D: TRBD2
J: TRBJ2-4
DNA: TGTGCCAGCAGTAACCAGCGGGGACGTGAACAAATTTTAGCCAAAAACATTCAGTACTTC
CDR3: CASSNQRGREQILAKNIQYF

size: large
V: TRBV14
D: NA
J: TRBJ2-1
DNA: TGTGCCAGCAGCCAAGACAGGGACCTAAGGAATGAGCAGTTCTTC
CDR3: CASSQDRDLRNEQFF

size: large
V: TRBV28
D: NA
J: TRBJ1-5
DNA: TGTGCCAGCAGGCCATCGGACAACAATCAGCCCCAGCATTTT
CDR3: CASRPSDNNQPQHF

size: medium-sized
V: TRBV5-1
D: TRBD2
J: TRBJ2-7
DNA: TGCGCCAGCAGCTTGGAACTAGCGGGAACCGGTAGCGACGAGCAGTACTTC
CDR3: CASSLELAGTGSDEQYF

size: medium-sized
V: TRBV5-4
D: TRBD1
J: TRBJ1-2
DNA: TGTGCCAGCAGCTTGGCTGAAAGGGGGCTGGATGGCTACACCTTC
CDR3: CASSLAERGLDGYTF

size: large
V: TRBV29-1
D: NA
J: TRBJ2-1
DNA: TGCAGCGTTGAAGGGAGCGTTTACTCCTACAATGAGCAGTTCTTC
CDR3: CSVEGSVYSYNEQFF

size: many
V: TRBV28
D: NA
J: TRBJ2-3
DNA: TGTGCCAGCAGTTTATCGAGCGGCACAGATACGCAGTATTTT
CDR3: CASSLSSGTDTQYF

size: large
V: TRBV21-1
D: NA
J: TRBJ2-2
DNA: TGTGCCAGCAGCAATGAGATAGCGGGAGGGTCGAACACCGGGGAGCTGTTTTTT
CDR3: CASSNEIAGGSNTGELFF

size: medium-sized
V: TRBV27
D: NA
J: TRBJ2-1
DNA: TGTGCCAGCAGTTTCGCGCGGAGGGAGCAGTTCTTC
CDR3: CASSFARREQFF

size: many
V: TRBV7-9
D: NA
J: TRBJ2-5
DNA: TGTGCCAGCAGCTTATCCCAAGGGTTACAAGAGACCCAGTACTTC
CDR3: CASSLSQGLQETQYF

size: NA
V: TRBV29-1
D: TRBD1
J: TRBJ2-7
DNA: TGCAGCGTCCTGACAGGGCTCTACGAGCAGTACTTC
CDR3: CSVLTGLYEQYF

size: medium-sized
V: TRBV28
D: NA
J: TRBJ2-4
DNA: TGTGCCAGCAGTTCTGCTAGCTACATTCAGTACTTC
CDR3: CASSSASYIQYF

size: medium-sized
V: TRBV24-1
D: NA
J: TRBJ2-3
DNA: TGTGCCACCAGCAAAGCGGGCACAGATACGCAGTATTTT
CDR3: CATSKAGTDTQYF

size: many
V: TRBV20-1
D: NA
J: TRBJ1-5
DNA: TGCAGTGCTAGAGATCCAGGCCAGCCCCAGCATTTT
CDR3: CSARDPGQPQHF

size: NA
V: TRBV4-2
D: TRBD1
J: TRBJ1-1
DNA: TGTGCCAGCAGCCAGGGCAGGGACAGGCTTATCCCTGAAGCTTTCTTT
CDR3: CASSQGRDRLIPEAFF

size: many
V: TRBV20-1
D: NA
J: TRBJ1-2
DNA: TGCAGTGCTAGAGAGGGTGTCAGCCGAGCGAATTATGGCTACACCTTC
CDR3: CSAREGVSRANYGYTF

size: medium-sized
V: TRBV30
D: NA
J: TRBJ1-1
DNA: TGTGCCTGGAGTAGGGTGGTGAACACTGAAGCTTTCTTT
CDR3: CAWSRVVNTEAFF

size: many
V: TRBV20-1
D: TRBD2
J: TRBJ2-1
DNA: TGCAGTGCTAGAGGTTGGGCTAGCGGGGGGATAGACCTAAATATAAATGAGCAGTTCTTC
CDR3: CSARGWASGGIDLNINEQFF

size: many
V: TRBV11-2
D: NA
J: TRBJ2-3
DNA: TGTGCCAGCAGCTCCCGGGACTCACCGAGAAATACGCAGTATTTT
CDR3: CASSSRDSPRNTQYF

size: medium-sized
V: TRBV30
D: NA
J: TRBJ1-1
DNA: TGTGCCTGGAGCTGGTTCGGCACTGAAGCTTTCTTT
CDR3: CAWSWFGTEAFF

size: medium-sized
V: TRBV20-1
D: NA
J: TRBJ2-5
DNA: TGCAGTGCTAGGGGCCGGGACGGCCAAGAGACCCAGTACTTC
CDR3: CSARGRDGQETQYF

size: NA
V: TRBV29-1
D: NA
J: TRBJ1-3
DNA: TGCAGCGTTGCCCAGGTCAGACCTTCTGGAAACACCATATATTTT
CDR3: CSVAQVRPSGNTIYF

size: many
V: TRBV2
D: NA
J: TRBJ1-2
DNA: TGTGCCAGAAAAGGTACAGGGCTCTATGGCTACACCTTC
CDR3: CARKGTGLYGYTF

size: medium-sized
V: TRBV6-5
D: TRBD1
J: TRBJ1-1
DNA: TGTGCCAGCAGTACCGTAGACAGGGAGAACACTGAAGCTTTCTTT
CDR3: CASSTVDRENTEAFF

size: many
V: TRBV2
D: NA
J: TRBJ2-7
DNA: TGTGCCAGCAGTGTTACAGGCCCCCCCTACGAGCAGTACTTC
CDR3: CASSVTGPPYEQYF

size: many
V: TRBV6-1
D: NA
J: TRBJ1-5
DNA: TGTGCCAGCACCTCCGCGGACGGCAATCAGCCCCAGCATTTT
CDR3: CASTSADGNQPQHF

size: medium-sized
V: TRBV19
D: NA
J: TRBJ1-5
DNA: TGTGCCAGTTGGGCTCAGGGTGGCAATCAGCCCCAGCATTTT
CDR3: CASWAQGGNQPQHF

size: few
V: TRBV20-1
D: NA
J: TRBJ1-1
DNA: TGCAGTGCCTCCTTCCGGCCTAGTGAAGCTTTCTTT
CDR3: CSASFRPSEAFF

size: medium-sized
V: TRBV4-1
D: TRBD2
J: TRBJ2-7
DNA: TGCGCCAGCAGCCTCTACCCTCTTCCGGGACTAGAGGTCCACGAGCAGTACTTC
CDR3: CASSLYPLPGLEVHEQYF

size: medium-sized
V: TRBV4-3
D: TRBD2
J: TRBJ2-5
DNA: TGCGCCAGCAGCGAACGGGGTAGCGGGAGTGAGACCCAGTACTTC
CDR3: CASSERGSGSETQYF

size: medium-sized
V: TRBV4-1
D: NA
J: TRBJ2-3
DNA: TGCGCCAGCAGCCAAGAAGTAGATACGCAGTATTTT
CDR3: CASSQEVDTQYF

size: medium-sized
V: TRBV7-2
D: NA
J: TRBJ2-7
DNA: TGTGCCAGCAGCTTAAGCGGCCACGAGCAGTACTTC
CDR3: CASSLSGHEQYF

size: many
V: TRBV20-1
D: TRBD1
J: TRBJ2-7
DNA: TGCAGTGCTAGTCTCCGCGGACAGGAATCCTACGAGCAGTACTTC
CDR3: CSASLRGQESYEQYF

size: NA
V: TRBV2
D: NA
J: TRBJ2-6
DNA: TGTGCCAGCAGGGGGGGTGGCCCTTCTGGGGCCAACGTCCTGACTTTC
CDR3: CASRGGGPSGANVLTF

size: many
V: TRBV10-3
D: TRBD2
J: TRBJ2-2
DNA: TGTGCCATCGGTTGGACAGGGACTAGCGGAAACACCGGGGAGCTGTTTTTT
CDR3: CAIGWTGTSGNTGELFF

size: medium-sized
V: TRBV27
D: TRBD1
J: TRBJ1-2
DNA: TGTGCCAGCAGTAAAGATTACAGGGGCTATGGCTACACCTTC
CDR3: CASSKDYRGYGYTF

size: NA
V: TRBV5-5
D: NA
J: TRBJ1-1
DNA: TGTGCCAGCAGCCATCACGGGGGCACTGAAGCTTTCTTT
CDR3: CASSHHGGTEAFF

size: many
V: TRBV19
D: NA
J: TRBJ2-7
DNA: TGTGCCAGTAGCCCCTTGGAGGGGACGACTCGCGAGCAGTACTTC
CDR3: CASSPLEGTTREQYF

size: medium-sized
V: TRBV20-1
D: NA
J: TRBJ1-5
DNA: TGCAGTGCTTGGACGGGCAATCAGCCCCAGCATTTT
CDR3: CSAWTGNQPQHF

size: medium-sized
V: TRBV2
D: NA
J: TRBJ1-2
DNA: TGTGCCAGCACCCTAAGCGGGGGGGCGCAGGAGGGCTACACCTTC
CDR3: CASTLSGGAQEGYTF

size: medium-sized
V: TRBV5-5
D: NA
J: TRBJ2-5
DNA: TGTGCCAGCAGCTTGGCGTCTACTGAAGAGACCCAGTACTTC
CDR3: CASSLASTEETQYF

size: large
V: TRBV12-3/TRBV12-4
D: NA
J: TRBJ2-1
DNA: TGTGCCAGCAGCCTAGGGGGGAATGAGCAGTTCTTC
CDR3: CASSLGGNEQFF

size: NA
V: TRBV30
D: NA
J: TRBJ2-3
DNA: TGTGCCTGGAGTGCGGGAGTGGGCACAGATACGCAGTATTTT
CDR3: CAWSAGVGTDTQYF

size: many
V: TRBV6-5
D: NA
J: TRBJ2-5
DNA: TGTGCCAGCAGTTACTCGAGCAGCGCAGAGACCCAGTACTTC
CDR3: CASSYSSSAETQYF

size: medium-sized
V: TRBV4-2
D: NA
J: TRBJ1-1
DNA: TGTGCCAGCAGCCGAAAAGGGGGAAGGGACACTGAAGCTTTCTTT
CDR3: CASSRKGGRDTEAFF

size: medium-sized
V: TRBV12-3/TRBV12-4
D: NA
J: TRBJ2-7
DNA: TGTGCCAGCAGTTTTTGGGGAAAGGGGGACGAGCAGTACTTC
CDR3: CASSFWGKGDEQYF

size: medium-sized
V: TRBV20-1
D: NA
J: TRBJ1-2
DNA: TGCAGTGCTATTTGGAGCACCTATGGCTACACCTTC
CDR3: CSAIWSTYGYTF

size: medium-sized
V: TRBV6-5
D: TRBD2
J: TRBJ2-3
DNA: TGTGCCAGCAAACGGACTAGCGGACCCACAGATACGCAGTATTTT
CDR3: CASKRTSGPTDTQYF

size: NA
V: TRBV7-8
D: TRBD1
J: TRBJ2-1
DNA: TGTGCCAGCAGCGAGGGGGACAGGAGCGACAATGAGCAGTTCTTC
CDR3: CASSEGDRSDNEQFF

size: medium-sized
V: TRBV20-1
D: TRBD2
J: TRBJ2-5
DNA: TGCAGTGCTAGATTTAGCGGGAGTAGGGAGACCCAGTACTTC
CDR3: CSARFSGSRETQYF

size: NA
V: TRBV20-1
D: NA
J: TRBJ1-3
DNA: TGCAGTGCTAGAGATCCCAGCGGAAGCTCTGGAAACACCATATATTTT
CDR3: CSARDPSGSSGNTIYF

size: medium-sized
V: TRBV5-5
D: NA
J: TRBJ2-3
DNA: TGTGCCAGCAGCTTGGGTGGGCTTCGGACAGATACGCAGTATTTT
CDR3: CASSLGGLRTDTQYF

size: NA
V: TRBV3-1
D: TRBD2
J: TRBJ2-7
DNA: TGTGCCAGCAGCCCATGGGGGGGAGGCGACGAGCAGTACTTC
CDR3: CASSPWGGGDEQYF